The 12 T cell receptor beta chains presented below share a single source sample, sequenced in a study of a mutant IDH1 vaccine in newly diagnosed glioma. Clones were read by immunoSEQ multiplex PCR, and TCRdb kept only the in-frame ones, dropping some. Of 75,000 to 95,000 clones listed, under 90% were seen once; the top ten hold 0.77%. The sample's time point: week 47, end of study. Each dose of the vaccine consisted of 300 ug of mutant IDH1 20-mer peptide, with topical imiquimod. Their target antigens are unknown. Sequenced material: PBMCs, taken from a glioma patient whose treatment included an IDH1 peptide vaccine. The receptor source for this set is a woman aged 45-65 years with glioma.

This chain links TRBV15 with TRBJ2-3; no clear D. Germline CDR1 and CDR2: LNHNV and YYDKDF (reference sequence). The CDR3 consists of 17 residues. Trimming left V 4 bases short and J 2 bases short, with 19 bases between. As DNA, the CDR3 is TGTGCCACCAGCACCCCCCCGCGCGCTGGGATCACAGATACGCAGTATTTT. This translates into CATSTPPRAGITDTQYF.

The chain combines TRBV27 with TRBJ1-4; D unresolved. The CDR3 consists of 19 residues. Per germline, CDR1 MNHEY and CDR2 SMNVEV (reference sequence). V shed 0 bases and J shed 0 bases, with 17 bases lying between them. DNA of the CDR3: TGTGCCAGCAGTTTATCCACGGGAAGAACCCTTGCAACTAATGAAAAACTGTTTTTT. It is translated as CASSLSTGRTLATNEKLFF.

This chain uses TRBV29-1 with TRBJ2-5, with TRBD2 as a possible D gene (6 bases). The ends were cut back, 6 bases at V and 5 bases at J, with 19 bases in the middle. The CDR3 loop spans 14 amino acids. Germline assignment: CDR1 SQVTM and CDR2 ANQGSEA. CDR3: CSVLGLGGRETQYF. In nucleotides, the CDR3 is TGCAGCGTGCTAGGCTTGGGGGGTAGGGAGACCCAGTACTTC.

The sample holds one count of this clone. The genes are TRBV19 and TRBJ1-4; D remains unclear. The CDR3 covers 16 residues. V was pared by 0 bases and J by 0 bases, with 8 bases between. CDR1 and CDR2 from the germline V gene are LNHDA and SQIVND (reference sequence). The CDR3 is CASSIDVETTNEKLFF. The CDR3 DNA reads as TGTGCCAGTAGTATAGATGTGGAGACAACTAATGAAAAACTGTTTTTT. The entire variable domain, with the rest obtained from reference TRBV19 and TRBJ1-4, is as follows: DGGITQSPKYLFRKEGQNVTLSCEQNLNHDAMYWYRQDPGQGLRLIYYSQIVNDFQKGDIAEGYSVSREKKESFPLTVTSAQKNPTAFYLCASSIDVETTNEKLFFGSGTQLSVL.

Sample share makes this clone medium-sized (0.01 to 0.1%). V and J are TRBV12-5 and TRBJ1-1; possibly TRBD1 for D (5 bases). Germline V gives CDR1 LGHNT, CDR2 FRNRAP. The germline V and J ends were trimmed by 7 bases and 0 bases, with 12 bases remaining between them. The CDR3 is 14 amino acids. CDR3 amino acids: CASAADSLNTEAFF. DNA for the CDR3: TGTGCTAGTGCCGCCGACAGTCTGAACACTGAAGCTTTCTTT.

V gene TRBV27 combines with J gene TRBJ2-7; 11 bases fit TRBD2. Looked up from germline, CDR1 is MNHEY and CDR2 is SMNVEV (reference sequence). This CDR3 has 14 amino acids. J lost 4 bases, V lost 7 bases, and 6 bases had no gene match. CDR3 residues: CASTPLAGGYEQYF. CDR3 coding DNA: TGTGCCAGCACTCCCCTAGCGGGAGGTTACGAGCAGTACTTC.

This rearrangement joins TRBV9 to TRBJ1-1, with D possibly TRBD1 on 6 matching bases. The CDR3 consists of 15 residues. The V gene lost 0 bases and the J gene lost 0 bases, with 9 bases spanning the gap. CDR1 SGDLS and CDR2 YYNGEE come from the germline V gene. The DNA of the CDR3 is TGTGCCAGCAGCGTAGTGAACAGGGTGAACACTGAAGCTTTCTTT. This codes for CASSVVNRVNTEAFF.

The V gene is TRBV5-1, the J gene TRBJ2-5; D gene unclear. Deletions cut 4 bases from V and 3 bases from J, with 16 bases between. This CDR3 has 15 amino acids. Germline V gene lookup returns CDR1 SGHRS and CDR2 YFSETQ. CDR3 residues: CASSPSAPKKETQYF. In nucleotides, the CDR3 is TGCGCCAGCAGCCCAAGTGCGCCGAAAAAAGAGACCCAGTACTTC.

The CDR3 loop reads CASSLTPGINYEQYF. DNA for the CDR3: TGTGCCAGCAGCTTAACCCCAGGAATAAATTACGAGCAGTACTTC. The genes are TRBV7-3 and TRBJ2-7; D unclear. Per the germline V gene, CDR1 is SGHTA and CDR2 is FQGTGA. This CDR3 has 15 residues. Trimming stripped 0 bases from V and 4 bases from J, with 13 bases between.

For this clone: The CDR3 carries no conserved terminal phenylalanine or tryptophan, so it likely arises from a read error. DNA of the CDR3: TGTGCCAGCAGTCTCTCCGGGGGGATCGACTATGGCTACACCCTC. Encoded protein: CASSLSGGIDYGYTL. The chain is built from TRBV6-6 and TRBJ1-2, with D perhaps matching TRBD1 (5 bases). CDR3 size: 15 residues. Trimming pared 5 bases from V and 3 bases from J, leaving 16 bases between. Germline CDR1 reads MNHNY; CDR2 reads SVGAGI (reference sequence).

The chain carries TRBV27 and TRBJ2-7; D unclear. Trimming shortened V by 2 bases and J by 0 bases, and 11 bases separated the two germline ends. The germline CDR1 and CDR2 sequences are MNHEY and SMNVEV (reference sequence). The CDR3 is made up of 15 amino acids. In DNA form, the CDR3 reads TGTGCCAGCAGTTTAAAGGCGACCAGCTCCTACGAGCAGTACTTC. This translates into CASSLKATSSYEQYF.

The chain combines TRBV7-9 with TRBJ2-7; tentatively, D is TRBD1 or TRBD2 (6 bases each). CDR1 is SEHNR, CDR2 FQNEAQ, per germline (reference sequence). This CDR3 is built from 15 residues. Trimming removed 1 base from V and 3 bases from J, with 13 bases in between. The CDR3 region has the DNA TGTGCCAGCAGCTTAGTAGAGGGGGGAGTCTACGAGCAGTACTTC. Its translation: CASSLVEGGVYEQYF.